The 30 T cell receptor beta chains below come from one sample, sequenced in a study of T cell responses to AZD1222 COVID-19 vaccine. Profiling relied on immunoSEQ multiplex PCR, and the TCRdb table lists in-frame clones only, not all of them. The table shows around 120,000 clones, with 92% occurring only once. Here the sequenced sample was peripheral blood, taken 28 days after the second AZD1222 dose. All receptors come from an adult who received the AZD1222 COVID-19 vaccine.

The chain combines TRBV28 with TRBJ2-4; TRBD2 might be the D (7 bases). Trimming removed 3 bases from V and 1 base from J, with 13 bases in between. Germline-derived CDR1 and CDR2 are MDHEN and SYDVKM. The CDR3 sequence is 16 residues long. The CDR3 loop is CASSLPGGLAKNIQYF. The CDR3 DNA follows: TGTGCCAGCAGTTTGCCGGGGGGCTTGGCCAAAAACATTCAGTACTTC. Supplemented by reference TRBV28 and TRBJ2-4, the full variable domain reads DVKVTQSSRYLVKRTGEKVFLECVQDMDHENMFWYRQDPGLGLRLIYFSYDVKMKEKGDIPEGYSVSREKKERFSLILESASTNQTSMYLCASSLPGGLAKNIQYFGAGTRLSVL.

This clone came up once. CDR3 in DNA: TGTGCCAGCAGTTTATCCGATGGGCCGATATATGAAGCTTTCTTT. Amino acids: CASSLSDGPIYEAFF. The chain has TRBV27 and TRBJ1-1; D remains unclear. The CDR3 runs 15 residues. V was pared by 0 bases and J by 7 bases, with 15 bases between. From germline, CDR1 is MNHEY and CDR2 SMNVEV (reference sequence).

The chain carries TRBV18 and TRBJ2-3; weak D call: TRBD1 (6 bases). The CDR3 is made up of 13 amino acids. Germline-derived CDR1 and CDR2 are KGHSH and LQKENI. V lost 2 bases and J 3 bases, leaving 6 bases between the germline ends. The CDR3 region has the DNA TGTGCCAGCTCACCAGGGACAACAGATACGCAGTATTTT. Translating it yields CASSPGTTDTQYF.

This rearrangement joins TRBV6-5 to TRBJ1-1; no clear D. The CDR3 totals 11 residues. V gave up 8 bases and J gave up 3 bases, with 7 bases separating them. The germline V gene has CDR1 MNHEY and CDR2 SVGAGI. The CDR3 DNA is TGTGCCAGCGAGATTTACACTGAAGCTTTCTTT. This sequence encodes CASEIYTEAFF.

The chain links TRBV7-8 to TRBJ2-1, with TRBD2 identical over 9 bases. Germline V lookup: CDR1 SGHVS, CDR2 FQNEAQ. V shed 1 base, J shed 10 bases, and the junction held 8 bases outside the gene matches. The CDR3 totals 15 residues. The CDR3 DNA reads as TGTGCCAGCAGCTTAGAGTTAGCGGGAGTCGCCGAGCAGTTCTTC. Its protein product is CASSLELAGVAEQFF.

The CDR3, as DNA: TGTGCCAGCTCACCTCGCAGGGAGGGCAATCAGCCCCAGCATTTT. The encoded protein is CASSPRREGNQPQHF. This chain connects TRBV18 to TRBJ1-5, with a tentative D call TRBD1 (5 bases). Germline V gives CDR1 KGHSH, CDR2 LQKENI. V was pared by 3 bases and J by 2 bases, with 11 bases between. This CDR3 spans 15 amino acids.

The chain carries TRBV18 and TRBJ1-2; D remains unclear. Germline CDR1 and CDR2: KGHSH and LQKENI. Trimming removed 6 bases at V and 3 bases at J, with 14 bases between. There are 14 residues in the CDR3. The CDR3 coding sequence is TGTGCCAGCTCCCGCCCGGGGTTGTACTATGGCTACACCTTC. Amino acid sequence: CASSRPGLYYGYTF.

This clone was recorded a few times. CDR3 loop: CASSLEWQSGYTF. DNA of the CDR3: TGTGCCAGCAGTTTAGAGTGGCAGTCTGGCTACACCTTC. J is TRBJ1-2 and V is TRBV28; D gene ambiguous. Germline V CDR1 and CDR2: MDHEN, SYDVKM. Trimming stripped 2 bases from V and 7 bases from J, with 11 bases between. This CDR3 is 13 amino acids long.

The chain couples TRBV27 to TRBJ2-1, with a tentative D call TRBD2 (5 bases). Trimming took 7 bases from V and 2 from J, leaving 21 bases between them. The CDR3 loop spans 17 amino acids. From germline, CDR1 is MNHEY and CDR2 SMNVEV (reference sequence). For the CDR3, the DNA is TGTGCCAGCATCCGCCAGCCGGGGTCCTCAACCTACAATGAGCAGTTCTTC. It specifies CASIRQPGSSTYNEQFF.

The rearrangement uses TRBV4-1 and TRBJ1-5; D gene ambiguous. Germline-derived CDR1 and CDR2 are MGHRA and YSYEKL. The germline V and J ends were trimmed by 1 base and 2 bases, with 18 bases remaining between them. The CDR3 is 18 residues long. As DNA, the CDR3 is TGCGCCAGCAGCCAAGGAACTTTAGGAAGCCGCGGCAATCAGCCCCAGCATTTT. Amino acid sequence: CASSQGTLGSRGNQPQHF.

The chain is built from TRBV5-1 and TRBJ2-7, with 8 bases fitting TRBD1. V was pared by 0 bases and J by 5 bases, with 10 bases of the junction left unmatched. CDR3 length: 16 amino acids. Germline V lookup: CDR1 SGHRS, CDR2 YFSETQ. The CDR3 is CASSLGQGRIRDEQYF. The CDR3 DNA follows: TGCGCCAGCAGCTTGGGACAGGGGAGAATTCGCGACGAGCAGTACTTC.

The chain has TRBV5-4 and TRBJ2-2; TRBD1 matches at 7 bases. The junction had 12 bases not matched to a gene; V was cut back by 1 base and J by 6 bases. The germline V gene encodes CDR1 SGHNT and CDR2 YYREEE (reference sequence). The CDR3 extends over 17 amino acids. DNA for the CDR3: TGTGCCAGCAGCTTGATGGAAGGGGGCGCTTCATCCGGGGAGCTGTTTTTT. It yields the protein CASSLMEGGASSGELFF.

The chain employs TRBV6-5 and TRBJ1-5; tentatively, D is TRBD1 (5 bases). The length of the CDR3 is 14 residues. From germline, CDR1 is MNHEY and CDR2 SVGAGI. V was clipped by 6 bases and J by 4 bases, with 13 bases between them. The CDR3 is CASSRGGGNQPQHF. As DNA, the CDR3 is TGTGCCAGCAGCCGTGGGGGGGGGAATCAGCCCCAGCATTTT.

The rearrangement links TRBV7-2 to TRBJ2-3; 9 nucleotides line up with TRBD2. The CDR3 loop spans 16 amino acids. The V gene's germline CDR1 is SGHTA and CDR2 FQGNSA. Unmatched junction bases numbered 7, after V lost 1 base and J lost 5 bases. The CDR3 DNA reads as TGTGCCAGCAGCTTAGGCGGGGGGGCCCTCGGAGATACGCAGTATTTT. Protein sequence: CASSLGGGALGDTQYF.

This chain links TRBV4-2 with TRBJ1-5, with 7 bases lining up with TRBD1. V shed 3 bases, J shed 1 base, and the junction held 6 bases outside the gene matches. CDR3 length equals 16 residues. CDR1 and CDR2 (germline): LGHNA, YNFKEQ. CDR3 sequence (DNA): TGTGCCAGCAGCCAGACAGGGAGTGACAGCAATCAGCCCCAGCATTTT. It specifies CASSQTGSDSNQPQHF.

The chain links TRBV5-1 to TRBJ1-2; D not certain. The CDR3 spans 14 residues. V dropped 4 bases and J dropped 1 base, with 11 bases sitting between them. CDR1 is SGHRS, CDR2 YFSETQ, per germline. The CDR3 region is CASSHPTSNYGYTF. The CDR3 DNA follows: TGCGCCAGCAGCCATCCGACAAGTAACTATGGCTACACCTTC. The entire variable domain, with the rest obtained from reference TRBV5-1 and TRBJ1-2, is as follows: KAGVTQTPRYLIKTRGQQVTLSCSPISGHRSVSWYQQTPGQGLQFLFEYFSETQRNKGNFPGRFSGRQFSNSRSEMNVSTLELGDSALYLCASSHPTSNYGYTFGSGTRLTVV.

The count of this clone is one. The rearrangement links TRBV28 to TRBJ2-2; a weak D match, TRBD2 (6 bases). Germline V gives CDR1 MDHEN, CDR2 SYDVKM. The CDR3 is 14 amino acids. Trimming removed 6 bases at V and 5 bases at J, with 13 bases between. CDR3 sequence (DNA): TGTGCCAGCAGATACGGAGGGAGGACCGGGGAGCTGTTTTTT. Residues: CASRYGGRTGELFF.

The chain couples TRBV7-2 to TRBJ1-4; D call uncertain. Germline V CDR1 and CDR2: SGHTA, FQGNSA. Trimming took off 3 bases at V and 0 bases at J, with 5 bases between the two ends. The length of the CDR3 is 14 residues. CDR3 nucleotide sequence: TGTGCCAGCAGCTTTTGGACAACTAATGAAAAACTGTTTTTT. It translates to CASSFWTTNEKLFF.

This sequence joins TRBV6-5 and TRBJ1-1, with TRBD1 identical over 10 bases. Trimming took 4 bases from V and 7 from J; bases not matched to a gene: 3. In germline, CDR1 is MNHEY, CDR2 SVGAGI. This CDR3 has 13 residues. CDR3 sequence reads: CASSWGQGIEAFF. The CDR3 DNA is TGTGCCAGCAGTTGGGGACAGGGGATTGAAGCTTTCTTT.

The J gene is TRBJ1-6, the V gene TRBV7-6; no clear D. Trimming removed 1 base at V and 3 bases at J, with 10 bases between. Germline V gene lookup returns CDR1 SGHVS and CDR2 FNYEAQ. This CDR3 is built from 16 residues. CDR3 bases: TGTGCCAGCAGCTTAGGGCCGCGGGACTATAATTCACCCCTCCACTTT. It translates to CASSLGPRDYNSPLHF.

The V gene is TRBV19, the J gene TRBJ2-7; 10 positions match TRBD1. Unmatched junction bases numbered 4, after V lost 6 bases and J lost 2 bases. This CDR3 has 14 residues. Germline-derived CDR1 and CDR2 are LNHDA and SQIVND (reference sequence). The CDR3 coding sequence is TGTGCCAGTAGCCTCGGACAGGGGGCCTACGAGCAGTACTTC. Protein product: CASSLGQGAYEQYF.

CDR3 amino acids: CASSFGSQGRANYGYTF. Written as DNA, the CDR3 is TGTGCCAGCAGTTTCGGCTCACAGGGGAGGGCTAACTATGGCTACACCTTC. This chain joins TRBV28 and TRBJ1-2; 7 nucleotides align to TRBD1. The CDR3 has 17 residues. Germline V gene lookup returns CDR1 MDHEN and CDR2 SYDVKM. V shed 3 bases, J shed 0 bases, and the junction held 10 bases outside the gene matches.

The genes are TRBV27 and TRBJ2-1; 7 bases agree with TRBD2. The V gene's germline CDR1 is MNHEY and CDR2 SMNVEV (reference sequence). This CDR3 region has 14 residues. V dropped 4 bases and J dropped 7; count of bases not matched to a gene: 7. CDR3 sequence reads: CASSSSTLANEQFF. In DNA, the CDR3 is TGTGCCAGCAGTTCCTCTACACTAGCGAATGAGCAGTTCTTC.

The chain has TRBV5-4 and TRBJ2-7; 10 bases map to TRBD1. The germline V gene has CDR1 SGHNT and CDR2 YYREEE (reference sequence). Trimming removed 4 bases from V and 6 bases from J; junction bases left unmatched: 4. The CDR3 has 13 amino acids. CDR3 protein: CASSRTGGFEQYF. In DNA form, the CDR3 reads TGTGCCAGCAGCCGGACAGGGGGTTTCGAGCAGTACTTC.

This rearrangement joins TRBV7-9 to TRBJ1-2; no definite D call. Germline V gives CDR1 SEHNR, CDR2 FQNEAQ (reference sequence). The CDR3 runs to 13 residues. Trimming cost V 0 bases and J 7 bases, with 9 bases left between them. The CDR3 bases are TGTGCCAGCAGCTTAGCTGTCCCCGCTGGCTACACCTTC. Translation: CASSLAVPAGYTF.

The rearrangement uses TRBV28 and TRBJ1-1; D unclear. V was trimmed by 4 bases and J by 9 bases, leaving 12 bases between them. The CDR3 has 12 amino acids. The V gene's germline CDR1 is MDHEN and CDR2 SYDVKM. CDR3 sequence: CASSSNPHQAFF. In nucleotides, the CDR3 is TGTGCCAGCAGTTCCAACCCTCACCAAGCTTTCTTT.

CDR3 loop: CASSFTGTRETQYF. In nucleotides, the CDR3 is TGTGCCAGCAGTTTCACAGGGACGCGGGAGACCCAGTACTTC. V is TRBV27 and J is TRBJ2-5, with D maybe TRBD1 (6 bases). Trimming stripped 3 bases from V and 5 bases from J, with 13 bases between. CDR1 and CDR2 from the germline V gene are MNHEY and SMNVEV (reference sequence). The CDR3 loop spans 14 amino acids.

The rearrangement uses TRBV2 and TRBJ1-1; a weak D match, TRBD1 (6 bases). Germline-derived CDR1 and CDR2 are SNHLY and FYNNEI. The CDR3 consists of 15 residues. Trimming stripped 5 bases from V and 0 bases from J, with 13 bases between. Here the CDR3 reads CASSQRTDLNTEAFF. The CDR3 DNA follows: TGTGCCAGCAGTCAACGGACAGACCTGAACACTGAAGCTTTCTTT.

The rearrangement uses TRBV7-8 and TRBJ2-3; D gene ambiguous. CDR1 and CDR2 (germline): SGHVS, FQNEAQ. The CDR3 sequence is 14 residues long. V lost 2 bases to trimming and J lost 6 bases, with 12 bases between them. CDR3 loop: CASSLWQSVDTQYF. The CDR3 DNA reads as TGTGCCAGCAGCTTATGGCAGAGCGTGGATACGCAGTATTTT.

V gene TRBV6-6 combines with J gene TRBJ1-2, with 8 bases fitting TRBD1. The germline V gene has CDR1 MNHNY and CDR2 SVGAGI (reference sequence). The CDR3 covers 14 residues. Unmatched junction bases numbered 9, after V lost 8 bases and J lost 4 bases. The chain's CDR3 is CASRGTGEGYGYTF. The CDR3 DNA follows: TGTGCCAGCCGGGGGACAGGAGAGGGCTATGGCTACACCTTC.